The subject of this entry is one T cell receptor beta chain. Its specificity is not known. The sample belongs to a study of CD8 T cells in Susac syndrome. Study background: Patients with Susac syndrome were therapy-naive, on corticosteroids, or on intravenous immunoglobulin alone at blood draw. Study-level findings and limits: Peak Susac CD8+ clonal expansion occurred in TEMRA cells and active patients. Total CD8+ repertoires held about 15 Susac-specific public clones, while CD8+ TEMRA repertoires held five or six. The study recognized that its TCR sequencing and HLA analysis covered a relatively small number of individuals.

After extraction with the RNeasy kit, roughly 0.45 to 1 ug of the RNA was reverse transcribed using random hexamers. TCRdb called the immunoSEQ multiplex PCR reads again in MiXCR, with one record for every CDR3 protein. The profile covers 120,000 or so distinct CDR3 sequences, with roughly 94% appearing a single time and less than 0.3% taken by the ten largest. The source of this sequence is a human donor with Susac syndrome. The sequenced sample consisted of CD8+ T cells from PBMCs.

The CDR3 sequence: CASRPRGNTGELFF. The CDR3 DNA reads TGTGCCAGCCGTCCCAGGGGGAACACCGGGGAGCTGTTTTTT. J is TRBJ2-2 and V is TRBV6-5; tentative D call: TRBD1 (6 bases). V lost 8 bases and J lost 1, with 11 bases in between. Germline V gene sequence: CDR1 MNHEY, CDR2 SVGAGI. CDR3 length equals 14 residues.